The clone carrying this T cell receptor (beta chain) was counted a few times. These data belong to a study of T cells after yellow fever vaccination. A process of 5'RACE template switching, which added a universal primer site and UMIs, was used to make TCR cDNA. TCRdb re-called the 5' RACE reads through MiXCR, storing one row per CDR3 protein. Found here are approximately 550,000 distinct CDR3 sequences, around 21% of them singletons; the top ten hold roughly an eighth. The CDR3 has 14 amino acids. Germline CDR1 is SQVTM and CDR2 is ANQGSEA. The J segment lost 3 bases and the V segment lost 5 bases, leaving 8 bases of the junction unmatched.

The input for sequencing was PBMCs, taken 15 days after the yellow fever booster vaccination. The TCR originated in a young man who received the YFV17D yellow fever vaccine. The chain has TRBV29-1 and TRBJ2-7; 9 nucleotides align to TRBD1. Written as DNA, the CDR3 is TGCAGCGTTAGGCAACAGGGGGCTGTCTACGAGCAGTACTTC. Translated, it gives CSVRQQGAVYEQYF.